The 11 T cell receptor beta chains listed next were all sequenced from one sample in a study of neurological immune-mediated disorders. Using its own MiXCR run on the 5' RACE reads, TCRdb lists one record per CDR3 protein. The sample lists 25,000 to 30,000 distinct CDR3 sequences, about 3.5% occurring once. Material for sequencing was PBMCs. The receptors here all came from a woman under 40 with multiple sclerosis.

This clonotype has ten or more counts. The chain links TRBV5-1 to TRBJ2-7; D possibly uses TRBD1 or TRBD2 (5 bases each). Germline-derived CDR1 and CDR2 are SGHRS and YFSETQ. V lost 4 bases to trimming and J lost 6 bases, with 14 bases between them. There are 13 residues in the CDR3. The CDR3 DNA follows: TGCGCCAGCAGCGGGGGACCGACGAGCGAGCAGTACTTC. It yields the protein CASSGGPTSEQYF.

This clonotype was recorded many times. This chain links TRBV7-9 with TRBJ2-2; the match to TRBD1 covers 7 bases. The germline CDR1 and CDR2 sequences are SEHNR and FQNEAQ (reference sequence). The CDR3 has 18 amino acids. Germline trimming cut 5 bases from V and 1 base from J; bases unmatched to any gene: 13. CDR3 protein: CASSPLKGAQGNTGELFF. In nucleotides, the CDR3 is TGTGCCAGCAGCCCACTGAAGGGGGCGCAGGGGAACACCGGGGAGCTGTTTTTT.

This clonotype was counted ten times or more. At one of its ends the junction is not consistent with the germline gene, which may arise from a read error. The V gene is TRBV11-2, the J gene TRBJ1-5; 10 bases are a match to TRBD1. The germline V gene has CDR1 SGHAT and CDR2 FQNNGV. This CDR3 region has 16 residues. This CDR3 reads CASSPGTGASNQPQNF. In nucleotides, the CDR3 is TGTGCCAGCAGCCCCGGGACAGGGGCCAGCAATCAGCCCCAGAATTTT. The entire variable domain, with the rest obtained from reference TRBV11-2 and TRBJ1-5, is as follows: EAGVAQSPRYKIIEKRQSVAFWCNPISGHATLYWYQQILGQGPKLLIQFQNNGVVDDSQLPKDRFSAERLKGVDSTLKIQPAKLEDSAVYLCASSPGTGASNQPQNFGDGTRLSIL.

This clonotype was counted a few times. It may be a read error: a sequence one base away is much more abundant. The rearrangement links TRBV5-1 to TRBJ2-7; no firm D call. The V gene lost 2 bases and the J gene lost 7 bases, with 7 bases spanning the gap. This CDR3 spans 11 amino acids. Germline V gives CDR1 SGHRS, CDR2 YFSETQ. The CDR3 DNA is TGCGCCAGCAGCTTTCTTGAAGAGCAGTACTTC. This encodes CASSFLEEQYF.

This clonotype was seen repeatedly, ten times or more. The chain links TRBV25-1 to TRBJ1-4; D is unclear. Germline V lookup: CDR1 MGHDK, CDR2 SYGVNS. Between the trimmed V and J ends, which lost 4 bases and 10 bases, there was a span of 10 bases. This CDR3 has 12 residues. The DNA of the CDR3 is TGTGCCAGCAGTGTAGGGTCGGGAAAACTGTTTTTT. Translating it yields CASSVGSGKLFF.

This clonotype was recorded at least ten times. V is TRBV7-9 and J is TRBJ2-1, with D perhaps TRBD2 (5 bases). This CDR3 region has 16 residues. Germline CDR1 is SEHNR and CDR2 is FQNEAQ (reference sequence). V gave up 6 bases and J gave up 0 bases, with 15 bases separating them. CDR3: CASSPPSGSSYNEQFF. The CDR3 DNA is TGTGCCAGCAGTCCACCCAGTGGGAGCTCCTACAATGAGCAGTTCTTC.

This clonotype was seen repeatedly, ten times or more. The chain joins TRBV12-3 or TRBV12-4 to TRBJ1-6; D is possibly TRBD1 (5 bases). CDR3 length equals 13 residues. Trimming removed 6 bases at V and 13 bases at J, with 16 bases between. CDR3 protein: CASSPGHAAPLHF. DNA for the CDR3: TGTGCCAGCAGCCCAGGACATGCCGCGCCCCTCCACTTT.

About this clonotype itself: This is likely a read error, given that the CDR3 carries no conserved phenylalanine or tryptophan at its end. The rearrangement links TRBV6-5 to TRBJ1-6; a possible D gene is TRBD1 (5 bases). Germline-derived CDR1 and CDR2 are MNHEY and SVGAGI. Between the trimmed V and J ends, which lost 2 bases and 5 bases, there was a span of 13 bases. This CDR3 contains 16 residues. This CDR3 is CASSYGGGLDNSPLHI. The CDR3 bases are TGTGCCAGCAGTTACGGGGGAGGGCTCGATAATTCACCCCTCCACATT.

This clonotype appeared many times. The chain links TRBV2 to TRBJ2-1; possibly TRBD2 for D (7 bases). Germline V lookup: CDR1 SNHLY, CDR2 FYNNEI. Deletions cut 9 bases from V and 3 bases from J, with 15 bases between. This CDR3 comprises 14 residues. The CDR3 protein is CASTSGDYYNEQFF. Written as DNA, the CDR3 is TGTGCCAGTACATCAGGGGACTACTACAATGAGCAGTTCTTC.

This clonotype was observed a few times. The V gene is TRBV11-2, the J gene TRBJ2-1; D unresolved. Germline lookup yields CDR1 SGHAT and CDR2 FQNNGV. The CDR3 contains 13 residues. The V gene lost 1 base and the J gene lost 9 bases, with 10 bases spanning the gap. DNA for the CDR3: TGTGCCAGCAGCTTAGCCCTCCCGGGTGAGCAGTTCTTC. Its protein product is CASSLALPGEQFF.

This clonotype was detected ten times or more. The chain joins TRBV5-5 to TRBJ1-6; TRBD1 is a possible D gene (5 bases). The V end was cut by 2 bases, the J end by 13 bases, with 13 bases between. The CDR3 runs to 13 residues. From germline, CDR1 is SGHKS and CDR2 YYEKEE (reference sequence). The CDR3 reads CASSFGGFRPLHF. The DNA for the CDR3 is TGTGCCAGCAGCTTTGGGGGTTTTCGGCCCCTCCACTTT.